The source of this T cell receptor (beta chain) is a study of glioma-infiltrating T cells. Overall study results and limits: Non-neoplastic patients had below-expected tissue-blood divergence, while all gliomas exceeded expectation. Very few CDR3 sequences were shared between tissue and blood.

To note about this clonotype: No antigen is known for it. A single base separates this from a much larger clone, so it may be a read error.

The iRepertoire nested amplicon-rescue multiplex PCR amplified TCR alpha and beta CDR3s from RNA. MiXCR was run by TCRdb on the multiplex PCR reads, yielding one entry per CDR3 protein. The data hold 150,000 to 200,000 distinct CDR3 sequences, with 25% to 35% observed a single time. Germline CDR1 reads MNHNY; CDR2 reads SVGAGI (reference sequence). The CDR3 consists of 15 residues. Material for sequencing was glioma tissue, nonneoplastic brain tissue, or PBMCs (not recorded which). This clonotype originated in a human donor with low-grade glioma or glioblastoma, undergoing nonglioma brain surgery, or in good health (not recorded which). The chain employs TRBV6-6 and TRBJ2-3; TRBD2 matches 8 bases. CDR3 protein: CASGYSGLDDDTQYF. For the CDR3, the DNA is TGTGCCAGCGGTTACTCGGGACTAGATGACGATACGCAGTATTTT.